The source of this TCR beta chain is a study of CD8 T cells in ankylosing spondylitis. The V end lost 2 bases, the J end lost 1 base, and 14 bases lay between the germline ends. The germline gives CDR1 GTSNPN, CDR2 SVGIG (reference sequence). The CDR3 is made up of 15 amino acids. This clonotype showed up many times. With molecular barcodes, quantitative 5'-RACE was used to make the TCR beta libraries. MiXCR, run by TCRdb on the 5' RACE reads, gives a single entry per CDR3 protein. The top ten hold around 4.8% of the sample, which has roughly 240,000 distinct CDR3 sequences, roughly 8.2% seen once. This chain connects TRBV30 to TRBJ2-5; tentatively, D is TRBD1 (6 bases). The receptor comes from a female donor with ankylosing spondylitis or in good health (not recorded which). The sample was blood, either unsorted or a sorted T cell fraction (not recorded which). The CDR3 DNA reads TGTGCCTGGAGTCGGCTTTGGGGGCGCCAAGAGACCCAGTACTTC. Translating gives CAWSRLWGRQETQYF.